The T cell receptor (beta chain) described here comes from a study of blood T cell repertoires in COVID-19. The overall study: The United States, Italy and Spain supplied acute and convalescent COVID-19 samples. In each case, the material was cDNA or gDNA derived from T cells, B-cell-depleted T cells, or PBMCs.

Per the authors' pipeline: Estimation of nucleated cell counts was performed using reference gene primer amplification. Some clones are missing from TCRdb's copy, which holds only in-frame ones; the method was immunoSEQ multiplex PCR. The V and J calls and clone size were taken over from that table, and D and trimming were inferred from the DNA. The sample consists of 140,000 or so clones, about 83% of them appearing once. V was shortened by 5 bases and J by 2 bases, with 22 bases between the two germline ends. This CDR3 is 18 amino acids long. Germline CDR1 and CDR2: SNHLY and FYNNEI. Seattle researchers signed up patients amid active infection and tracked them longitudinally.

The sequence came from a man younger than 45 with COVID-19, enrolled during active disease. The sample was peripheral blood. The chain is built from TRBV2 and TRBJ2-1; possible D gene TRBD2, 5 bases. Written as DNA, the CDR3 is TGTGCCAGCAGTCCTAGAAGAGCGGAGTTGGTGACCTACAATGAGCAGTTCTTC. Its translation is CASSPRRAELVTYNEQFF. Using reference TRBV2 and TRBJ2-1 for the parts outside the CDR3, the full variable domain is EPEVTQTPSHQVTQMGQEVILRCVPISNHLYFYWYRQILGQKVEFLVSFYNNEISEKSEIFDDQFSVERPDGSNFTLKIRSTKLEDSAMYFCASSPRRAELVTYNEQFFGPGTRLTVL.